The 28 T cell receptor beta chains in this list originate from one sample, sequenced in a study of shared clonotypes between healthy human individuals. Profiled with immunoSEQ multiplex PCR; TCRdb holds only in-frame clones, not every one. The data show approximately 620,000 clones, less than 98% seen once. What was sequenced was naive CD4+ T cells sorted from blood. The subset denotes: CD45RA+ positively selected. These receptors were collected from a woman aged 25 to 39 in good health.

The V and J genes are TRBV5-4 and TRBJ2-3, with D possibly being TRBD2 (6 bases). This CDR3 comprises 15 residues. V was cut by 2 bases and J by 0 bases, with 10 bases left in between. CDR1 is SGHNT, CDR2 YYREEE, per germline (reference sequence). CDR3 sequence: CASSFRLESTDTQYF. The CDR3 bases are TGTGCCAGCAGCTTCCGACTAGAGAGCACAGATACGCAGTATTTT.

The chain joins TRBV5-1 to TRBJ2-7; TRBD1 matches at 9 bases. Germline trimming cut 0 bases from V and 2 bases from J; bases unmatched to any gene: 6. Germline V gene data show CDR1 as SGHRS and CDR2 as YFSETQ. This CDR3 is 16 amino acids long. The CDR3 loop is CASSLGGGQGPYEQYF. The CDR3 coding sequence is TGCGCCAGCAGCTTGGGAGGGGGACAGGGACCCTACGAGCAGTACTTC.

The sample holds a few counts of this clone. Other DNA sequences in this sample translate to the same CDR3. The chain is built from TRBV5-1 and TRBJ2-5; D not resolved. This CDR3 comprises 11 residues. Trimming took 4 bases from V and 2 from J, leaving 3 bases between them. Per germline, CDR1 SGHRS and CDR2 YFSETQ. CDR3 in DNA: TGCGCCAGCAGCCGACAAGAGACCCAGTACTTC. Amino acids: CASSRQETQYF.

The CDR3 DNA is TGTGCCAGCTCACCGATCTTGACTAGCGGCACAGATACGCAGTATTTT. Residues: CASSPILTSGTDTQYF. V is TRBV18 and J is TRBJ2-3; 8 bases match TRBD2. Trimming cost V 3 bases and J 1 base; bases outside gene matches: 6. CDR1 is KGHSH and CDR2 is LQKENI in the germline V gene. There are 16 residues in the CDR3.

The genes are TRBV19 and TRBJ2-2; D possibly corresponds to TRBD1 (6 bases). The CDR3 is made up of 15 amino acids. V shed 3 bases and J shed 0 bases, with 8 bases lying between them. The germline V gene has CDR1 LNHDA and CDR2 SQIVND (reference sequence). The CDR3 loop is CASSMQGSNTGELFF. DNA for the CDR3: TGTGCCAGTAGTATGCAGGGGTCGAACACCGGGGAGCTGTTTTTT.

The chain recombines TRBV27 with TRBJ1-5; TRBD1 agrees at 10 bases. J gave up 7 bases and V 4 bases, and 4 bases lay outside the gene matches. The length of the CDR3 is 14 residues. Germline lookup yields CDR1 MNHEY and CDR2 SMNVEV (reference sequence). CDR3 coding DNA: TGTGCCAGCAGTTCGGGACAGGGGTCACAGCCCCAGCATTTT. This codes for CASSSGQGSQPQHF.

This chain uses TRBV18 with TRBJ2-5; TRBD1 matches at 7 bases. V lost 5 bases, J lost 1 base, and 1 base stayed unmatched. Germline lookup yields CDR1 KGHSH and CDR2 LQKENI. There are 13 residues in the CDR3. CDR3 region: CASSGDSQETQYF. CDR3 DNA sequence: TGTGCCAGCTCAGGGGACAGCCAAGAGACCCAGTACTTC.

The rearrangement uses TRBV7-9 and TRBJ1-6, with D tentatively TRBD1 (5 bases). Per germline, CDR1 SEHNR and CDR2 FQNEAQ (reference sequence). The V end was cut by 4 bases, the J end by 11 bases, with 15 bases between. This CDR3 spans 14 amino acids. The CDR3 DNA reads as TGTGCCAGCAGCTCCCGGGACCTTGAGACACCCCTCCACTTT. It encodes CASSSRDLETPLHF.

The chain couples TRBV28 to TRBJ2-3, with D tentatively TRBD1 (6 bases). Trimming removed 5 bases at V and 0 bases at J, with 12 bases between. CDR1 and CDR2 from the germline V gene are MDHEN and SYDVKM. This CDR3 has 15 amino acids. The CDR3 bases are TGTGCCAGCAGTCCGGACAGCCCTAGCACAGATACGCAGTATTTT. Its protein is CASSPDSPSTDTQYF.

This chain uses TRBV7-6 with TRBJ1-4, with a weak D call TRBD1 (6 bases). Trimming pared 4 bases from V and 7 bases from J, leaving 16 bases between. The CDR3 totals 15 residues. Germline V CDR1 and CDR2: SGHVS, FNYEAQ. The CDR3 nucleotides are TGTGCCAGCAGCTCAGGCGGGGGGCCGGGTGAAAAACTGTTTTTT. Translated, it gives CASSSGGGPGEKLFF.

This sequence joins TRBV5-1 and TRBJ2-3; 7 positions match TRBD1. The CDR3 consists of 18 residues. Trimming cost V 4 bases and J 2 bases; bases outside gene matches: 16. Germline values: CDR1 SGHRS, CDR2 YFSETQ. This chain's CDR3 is CASSAPPGQRSPTDTQYF. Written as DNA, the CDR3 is TGCGCCAGCAGCGCCCCTCCGGGACAGAGGTCCCCCACAGATACGCAGTATTTT.

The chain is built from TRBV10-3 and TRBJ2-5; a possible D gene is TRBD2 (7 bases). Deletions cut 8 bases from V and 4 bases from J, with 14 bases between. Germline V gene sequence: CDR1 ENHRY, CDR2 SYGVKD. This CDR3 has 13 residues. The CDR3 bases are TGTGCCATCTCAGGGGTAGCGGGAGAGACCCAGTACTTC. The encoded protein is CAISGVAGETQYF.

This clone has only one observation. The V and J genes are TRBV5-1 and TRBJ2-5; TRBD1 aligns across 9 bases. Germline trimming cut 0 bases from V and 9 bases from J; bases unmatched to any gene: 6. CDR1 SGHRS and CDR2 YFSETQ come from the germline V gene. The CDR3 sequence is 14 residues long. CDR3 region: CASSLGDREEAQYF. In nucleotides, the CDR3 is TGCGCCAGCAGCTTGGGGGACAGGGAGGAGGCCCAGTACTTC. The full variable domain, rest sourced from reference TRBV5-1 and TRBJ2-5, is KAGVTQTPRYLIKTRGQQVTLSCSPISGHRSVSWYQQTPGQGLQFLFEYFSETQRNKGNFPGRFSGRQFSNSRSEMNVSTLELGDSALYLCASSLGDREEAQYFGPGTRLLVL.

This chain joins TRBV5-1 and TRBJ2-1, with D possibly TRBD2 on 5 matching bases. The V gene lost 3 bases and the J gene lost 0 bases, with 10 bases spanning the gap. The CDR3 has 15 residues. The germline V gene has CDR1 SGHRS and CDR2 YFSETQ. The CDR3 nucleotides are TGCGCCAGCAGCTCGCTAGCCAGCTCCTACAATGAGCAGTTCTTC. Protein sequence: CASSSLASSYNEQFF.

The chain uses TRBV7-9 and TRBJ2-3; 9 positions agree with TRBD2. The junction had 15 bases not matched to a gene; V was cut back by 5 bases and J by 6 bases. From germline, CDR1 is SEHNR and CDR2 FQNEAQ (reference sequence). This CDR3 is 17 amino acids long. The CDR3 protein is CASSQTRLADRGDTQYF. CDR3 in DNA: TGTGCCAGCAGCCAAACCCGACTAGCGGATAGAGGTGATACGCAGTATTTT.

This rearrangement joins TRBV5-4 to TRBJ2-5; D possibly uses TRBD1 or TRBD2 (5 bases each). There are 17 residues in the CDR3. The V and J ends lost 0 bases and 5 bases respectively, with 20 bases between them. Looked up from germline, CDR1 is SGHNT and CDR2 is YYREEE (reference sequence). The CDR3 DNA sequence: TGTGCCAGCAGCTTGGCCCCGGGGCAGTACGACAAGGAGACCCAGTACTTC. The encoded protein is CASSLAPGQYDKETQYF.

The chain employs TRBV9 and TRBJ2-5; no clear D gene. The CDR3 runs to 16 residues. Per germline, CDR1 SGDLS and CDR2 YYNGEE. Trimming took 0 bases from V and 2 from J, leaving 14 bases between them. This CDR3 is CASSVATISGQETQYF. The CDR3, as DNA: TGTGCCAGCAGCGTAGCTACTATTTCTGGGCAAGAGACCCAGTACTTC.

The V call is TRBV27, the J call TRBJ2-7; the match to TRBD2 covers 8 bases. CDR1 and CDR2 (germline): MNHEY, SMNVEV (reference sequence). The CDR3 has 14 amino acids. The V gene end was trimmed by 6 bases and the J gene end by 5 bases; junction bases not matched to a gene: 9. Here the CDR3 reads CASRPLAVAHEQYF. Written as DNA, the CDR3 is TGTGCCAGCAGGCCACTAGCGGTGGCCCACGAGCAGTACTTC.

The CDR3 sequence: CASRDANQPQHF. The CDR3 DNA reads as TGCGCCAGCAGGGATGCAAATCAGCCCCAGCATTTT. This chain connects TRBV10-2 to TRBJ1-5; D is unresolved. V lost 6 bases and J lost 4, with 7 bases in between. The CDR3 extends over 12 amino acids. Germline V CDR1 and CDR2: WSHSY, SAAADI.

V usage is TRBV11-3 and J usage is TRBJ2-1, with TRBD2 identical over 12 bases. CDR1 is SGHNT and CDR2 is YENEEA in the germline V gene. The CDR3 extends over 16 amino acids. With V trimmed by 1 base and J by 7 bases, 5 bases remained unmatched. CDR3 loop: CASSLGATSGRNEQFF. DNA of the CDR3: TGTGCCAGCAGCTTAGGGGCGACTAGCGGGAGAAATGAGCAGTTCTTC.

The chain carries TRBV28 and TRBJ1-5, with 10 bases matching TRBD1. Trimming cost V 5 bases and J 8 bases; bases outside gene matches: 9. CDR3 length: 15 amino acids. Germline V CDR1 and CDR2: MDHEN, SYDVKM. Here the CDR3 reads CASSPTTGGAEPQHF. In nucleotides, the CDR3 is TGTGCCAGCAGTCCCACGACAGGGGGCGCTGAGCCCCAGCATTTT.

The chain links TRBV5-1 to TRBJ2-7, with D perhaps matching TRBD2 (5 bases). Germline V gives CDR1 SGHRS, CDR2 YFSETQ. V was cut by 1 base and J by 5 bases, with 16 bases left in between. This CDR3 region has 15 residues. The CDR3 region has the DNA TGCGCCAGCAGCTTGTGGTCGGGGAGTTACAACGAGCAGTACTTC. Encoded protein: CASSLWSGSYNEQYF. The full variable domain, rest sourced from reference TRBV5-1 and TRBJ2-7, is KAGVTQTPRYLIKTRGQQVTLSCSPISGHRSVSWYQQTPGQGLQFLFEYFSETQRNKGNFPGRFSGRQFSNSRSEMNVSTLELGDSALYLCASSLWSGSYNEQYFGPGTRLTVT.

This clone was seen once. The CDR3 nucleotides read TGCGCCAGCAGCTTTGACAGTACCGAGCAGTACTTC. It codes for CASSFDSTEQYF. The chain links TRBV5-1 to TRBJ2-7, with D possibly TRBD1 on 5 matching bases. V dropped 2 bases and J dropped 6 bases, with 9 bases sitting between them. The CDR3 runs 12 residues. Germline lookup yields CDR1 SGHRS and CDR2 YFSETQ.

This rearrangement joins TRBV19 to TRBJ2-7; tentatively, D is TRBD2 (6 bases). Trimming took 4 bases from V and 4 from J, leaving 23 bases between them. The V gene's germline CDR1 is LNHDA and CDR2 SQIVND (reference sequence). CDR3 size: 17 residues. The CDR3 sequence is CASSSGAAMAGEYEQYF. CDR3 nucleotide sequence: TGTGCCAGTAGTAGCGGGGCAGCTATGGCCGGTGAGTACGAGCAGTACTTC.

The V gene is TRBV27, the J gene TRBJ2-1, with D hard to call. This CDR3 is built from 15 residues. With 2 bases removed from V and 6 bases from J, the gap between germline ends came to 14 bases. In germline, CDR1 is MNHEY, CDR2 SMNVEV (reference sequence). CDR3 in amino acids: CASSLGIDFGNEQFF. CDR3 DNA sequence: TGTGCCAGCAGTTTAGGGATAGATTTCGGCAATGAGCAGTTCTTC.

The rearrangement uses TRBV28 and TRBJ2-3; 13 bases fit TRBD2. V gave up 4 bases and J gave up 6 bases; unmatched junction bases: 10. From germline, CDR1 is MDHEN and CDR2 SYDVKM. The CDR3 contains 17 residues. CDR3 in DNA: TGTGCCAGCAGTTCCCCCGGGACTAGCGGGACGCGCGATACGCAGTATTTT. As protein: CASSSPGTSGTRDTQYF.

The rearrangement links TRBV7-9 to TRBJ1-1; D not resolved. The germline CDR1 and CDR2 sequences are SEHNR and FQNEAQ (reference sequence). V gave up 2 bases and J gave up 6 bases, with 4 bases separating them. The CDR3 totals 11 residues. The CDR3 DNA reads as TGTGCCAGCAGCTTACAGTCTGAAGCTTTCTTT. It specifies CASSLQSEAFF.

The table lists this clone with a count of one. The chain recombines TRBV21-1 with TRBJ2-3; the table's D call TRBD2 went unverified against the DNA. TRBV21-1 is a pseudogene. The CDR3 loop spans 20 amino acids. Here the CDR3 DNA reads TGTGCCAGCAGCAAAGGTATTAGCGGGAGGGCGGGCACTAGCACAGATACGCAGTATTTT. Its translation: CASSKGISGRAGTSTDTQYF.